This T cell receptor beta chain was found in a study of CD8+CD57+ T cells in acquired aplastic anemia. Study-wide background: The sorted CD4+ and CD8+ cells yielded an average roughly 3 ug of DNA.

Genomic DNA, serving as template, underwent TCR beta VDJ and CDR3 profiling. TCRdb redid the calling of the reads with MiXCR, one entry per CDR3 protein. This sample carries some 200,000 distinct CDR3 sequences, approximately 52% of them seen once, and the ten largest clones take about 1.7%. All patients picked for sequencing had shown, by flow cytometry, an expansion of CD8+CD57+ cells. Severe acquired aplastic anemia affected all patients. No therapy was given to patients before blood sampling. This CDR3 contains 13 residues. Germline V gene sequence: CDR1 LGHNA, CDR2 YNFKEQ. Deletions cut 8 bases from V and 10 bases from J, with 15 bases between.

This chain links TRBV4-2 with TRBJ1-6, with a possible D match to TRBD1 (5 bases). Sequencing was performed on sorted CD4+, CD8+, or CD8+CD57+ T cells (not recorded which) from PBMCs. This TCR derives from a human donor with aplastic anemia. DNA for the CDR3: TGTGCCAGCGCAAGACAGCCGGACTCACCCCTCCACTTT. Its protein is CASARQPDSPLHF.